This T cell receptor beta chain appears in the sequencing data of a study of shared clonotypes between healthy human individuals. Donors were Caucasian adults residing in Nashville, Tennessee, USA. It was into CD45RA+ naive and CD45RA-negative memory subsets that the CD4+ cells were split. Data came from immunoSEQ multiplex PCR; TCRdb stores just in-frame clones and leaves some out. The sample has some 2,400,000 clones, 90% to 97% seen once. Regarding this clone: Its antigen is not identified.

Regarding the study as a whole: Generation probability values for non-shared clonotypes were lower than those for clonotypes shared by all four donors. The study generally estimated greater richness for naive than memory subsets.

V lost 2 bases and J 5 bases, leaving 12 bases between the germline ends. The CDR3 sequence is 14 residues long. Germline assignment: CDR1 SEHNR and CDR2 FQNEAQ (reference sequence). V usage is TRBV7-9 and J usage is TRBJ2-5; D remains ambiguous. The sequence was obtained from a man in his late teens or twenties in good health. The material sequenced was naive CD4+ T cells sorted from blood. The sample's subset: CD45RA+ positively selected. CDR3 in amino acids: CASSLTFGGETQYF. CDR3 DNA: TGTGCCAGCAGCTTAACGTTCGGTGGCGAGACCCAGTACTTC.